Following are 25 T cell receptor beta chains from one sample sequenced in a study of regulatory and conventional T cells in RAG deficiency. Genomic DNA came from blood regulatory T cells gated CD4+ CD25-high CD127-low. Using immunoSEQ multiplex PCR, the repertoire was profiled, and TCRdb retains in-frame clones only, with some absent. The table shows over 7,000 clones, with around nine tenths occurring only once. These sequences were also reported in another study, on regulatory T cells. From that paper: Primers: 52 TRBV forward and 13 TRBJ reverse.

The sequenced sample consisted of CD127- CD25+ CD4+ Tregs sorted from blood. These receptors all stem from a human donor in good health.

CDR3 region: CASSRFVRTSGDDEQFF. The CDR3 nucleotides read TGTGCCAGCTCCCGCTTTGTAAGGACTAGCGGAGATGATGAGCAGTTCTTC. This chain joins TRBV18 and TRBJ2-1, with 10 nucleotides matching TRBD2. Germline assignment: CDR1 KGHSH and CDR2 LQKENI. The trim removed 6 bases at V and 8 bases at J, leaving 16 bases unmatched. The CDR3 consists of 17 residues.

V usage is TRBV7-2 and J usage is TRBJ2-5; 9 bases align to TRBD2. CDR3 length equals 14 residues. With V trimmed by 5 bases and J by 3 bases, 4 bases remained unmatched. Germline lookup yields CDR1 SGHTA and CDR2 FQGNSA. The CDR3 region is CASSEGLAKETQYF. The CDR3 DNA reads TGTGCCAGCAGCGAGGGACTAGCCAAAGAGACCCAGTACTTC.

V gene TRBV29-1 combines with J gene TRBJ2-7, with 8 bases matching TRBD1. Germline trimming cut 4 bases from V and 3 bases from J; bases unmatched to any gene: 11. CDR1 is SQVTM and CDR2 is ANQGSEA in the germline V gene. CDR3 size: 15 residues. Written as DNA, the CDR3 is TGCAGCGTTGGACAGGGGTCCCATAATCTCTACGAGCAGTACTTC. Protein product: CSVGQGSHNLYEQYF.

The chain carries TRBV7-2 and TRBJ1-2, with D perhaps matching TRBD1 (5 bases). V lost 0 bases, J lost 6 bases, and 8 bases lay in between. Germline V gene data show CDR1 as SGHTA and CDR2 as FQGNSA. The CDR3 has 13 residues. CDR3 DNA sequence: TGTGCCAGCAGCTTAGCAGGGGTGAATGGCTACACCTTC. It yields the protein CASSLAGVNGYTF.

CDR3: CSVSPGAPNYGYTF. The CDR3 region has the DNA TGCAGCGTTTCTCCAGGGGCCCCCAACTATGGCTACACCTTC. This chain uses TRBV29-1 with TRBJ1-2, with D perhaps TRBD1 (6 bases). The germline V and J ends were trimmed by 5 bases and 2 bases, with 15 bases remaining between them. Germline values: CDR1 SQVTM, CDR2 ANQGSEA. This CDR3 is 14 amino acids long.

The chain is built from TRBV25-1 and TRBJ1-1, with 9 positions matching TRBD1. Looked up from germline, CDR1 is MGHDK and CDR2 is SYGVNS. The CDR3 covers 14 residues. J lost 4 bases, V lost 6 bases, and 6 bases had no gene match. CDR3: CASRPGQGFTEAFF. The CDR3 bases are TGTGCCAGCAGACCGGGACAGGGTTTCACTGAAGCTTTCTTT.

The count of this clone is one. The chain carries TRBV9 and TRBJ1-3; the D gene is possibly TRBD1 (5 bases). Germline CDR1 reads SGDLS; CDR2 reads YYNGEE. This CDR3 is built from 17 residues. The ends were cut back, 2 bases at V and 0 bases at J, with 15 bases in the middle. CDR3 sequence reads: CASSVAPHRISGNTIYF. The CDR3, as DNA: TGTGCCAGCAGCGTCGCCCCACACAGGATCTCTGGAAACACCATATATTTT.

The chain carries TRBV5-4 and TRBJ2-5; the match to TRBD2 covers 13 bases. V shed 4 bases and J 1 base; nucleotides not matched to a gene: 4. The CDR3 is 16 amino acids. Germline CDR1 SGHNT, CDR2 YYREEE (reference sequence). For the CDR3, the DNA is TGTGCCAGCAGCCCAGGACTAGCGGGGGCCCAAGAGACCCAGTACTTC. It is translated as CASSPGLAGAQETQYF. The full variable domain, rest sourced from reference TRBV5-4 and TRBJ2-5, is ETGVTQSPTHLIKTRGQQVTLRCSSQSGHNTVSWYQQALGQGPQFIFQYYREEENGRGNFPPRFSGLQFPNYSSELNVNALELDDSALYLCASSPGLAGAQETQYFGPGTRLLVL.

The chain is built from TRBV2 and TRBJ2-1; no reliable D call. There are 14 residues in the CDR3. Trimming took off 3 bases at V and 9 bases at J, with 15 bases between the two ends. CDR1 and CDR2 (germline): SNHLY, FYNNEI. CDR3: CASSDFTVSREQFF. DNA of the CDR3: TGTGCCAGCAGTGATTTTACGGTTTCCCGTGAGCAGTTCTTC. Together with reference TRBV2 and TRBJ2-1, the CDR3 gives the full variable domain: EPEVTQTPSHQVTQMGQEVILRCVPISNHLYFYWYRQILGQKVEFLVSFYNNEISEKSEIFDDQFSVERPDGSNFTLKIRSTKLEDSAMYFCASSDFTVSREQFFGPGTRLTVL.

This clone was counted between two and nine times. Other DNA sequences in this specimen translate into the identical CDR3. The chain is built from TRBV6-5 and TRBJ1-6, with TRBD1 matching over 7 bases. Germline V gives CDR1 MNHEY, CDR2 SVGAGI. The CDR3 loop spans 16 amino acids. V lost 0 bases to trimming and J lost 8 bases; unmatched junction nucleotides: 7. CDR3 region: CASSYSMGQQHSPLHF. In DNA, the CDR3 is TGTGCCAGCAGTTACTCGATGGGACAGCAACATTCACCCCTCCACTTT.

The gene calls are TRBV7-8 and TRBJ2-5; 15 bases fit TRBD2. The CDR3 has 17 amino acids. Germline V CDR1 and CDR2: SGHVS, FQNEAQ. With 1 base clipped from V and 2 bases from J, the junction kept 2 bases outside the gene matches. For the CDR3, the DNA is TGTGCCAGCAGCTTAGGGACTAGCGGGGGGGAGCAAGAGACCCAGTACTTC. Translation gives CASSLGTSGGEQETQYF.

The chain carries TRBV6-6 and TRBJ1-1; D remains unclear. The CDR3 consists of 13 residues. Germline V lookup: CDR1 MNHNY, CDR2 SVGAGI (reference sequence). The germline V and J ends were trimmed by 4 bases and 1 base, with 7 bases remaining between them. The CDR3, as DNA: TGTGCCAGCAGTTTCCGAGGGAACACTGAAGCTTTCTTT. Its translation is CASSFRGNTEAFF.

The V and J genes are TRBV15 and TRBJ1-2; perhaps TRBD1 as D (6 bases). The CDR3 is made up of 12 amino acids. CDR1 is LNHNV, CDR2 YYDKDF, per germline (reference sequence). The germline V and J ends were trimmed by 5 bases and 6 bases, with 10 bases remaining between them. The CDR3 DNA reads as TGTGCCACCAGCGGAACAGGGCATGGCTACACCTTC. This gives the protein CATSGTGHGYTF.

The chain is built from TRBV18 and TRBJ1-1, with 7 bases lining up with TRBD1. Losses at the gene ends were 3 bases for V and 7 bases for J; bases not matched to a gene: 5. CDR1 and CDR2 (germline): KGHSH, LQKENI. The CDR3 totals 13 residues. CDR3 in DNA: TGTGCCAGCTCACCGACAGGGCAATATGAAGCTTTCTTT. Residues: CASSPTGQYEAFF.

The chain joins TRBV5-1 to TRBJ1-2; 8 nucleotides line up with TRBD1. The V segment lost 5 bases and the J segment 7 bases; nucleotides outside the gene matches: 7. The germline CDR1 and CDR2 sequences are SGHRS and YFSETQ. The length of the CDR3 is 13 residues. CDR3 bases: TGCGCCAGCAGTTCTCGACAGGGGAGTGGCTACACCTTC. Protein product: CASSSRQGSGYTF. Full variable domain (missing parts from reference TRBV5-1 and TRBJ1-2): KAGVTQTPRYLIKTRGQQVTLSCSPISGHRSVSWYQQTPGQGLQFLFEYFSETQRNKGNFPGRFSGRQFSNSRSEMNVSTLELGDSALYLCASSSRQGSGYTFGSGTRLTVV.

The rearrangement joins TRBV13 to TRBJ2-3; weak D call: TRBD1 (6 bases). Trimming removed 1 base from V and 0 bases from J, with 11 bases in between. This CDR3 region has 16 residues. The germline V gene has CDR1 PRHDT and CDR2 FYEKMQ (reference sequence). In nucleotides, the CDR3 is TGTGCCAGCAGCTTAGCGAGGGGGTTTAGCACAGATACGCAGTATTTT. As protein: CASSLARGFSTDTQYF. Full variable domain (missing parts from reference TRBV13 and TRBJ2-3): AAGVIQSPRHLIKEKRETATLKCYPIPRHDTVYWYQQGPGQDPQFLISFYEKMQSDKGSIPDRFSAQQFSDYHSELNMSSLELGDSALYFCASSLARGFSTDTQYFGPGTRLTVL.

The V and J genes are TRBV19 and TRBJ1-5; D may be TRBD1 (5 bases). There are 14 residues in the CDR3. The V gene's germline CDR1 is LNHDA and CDR2 SQIVND (reference sequence). V dropped 6 bases and J dropped 5 bases, with 14 bases sitting between them. In nucleotides, the CDR3 is TGTGCCAGTAGGCACGGGACTGACCATCAGCCCCAGCATTTT. Its translation is CASRHGTDHQPQHF.

The chain links TRBV4-2 to TRBJ1-4; D ambiguous. The V gene lost 4 bases and the J gene lost 14 bases, with 14 bases spanning the gap. The CDR3 covers 12 residues. Germline loops: CDR1 LGHNA, CDR2 YNFKEQ. The CDR3: CASSRASGSLFF. DNA for the CDR3: TGTGCCAGCAGCCGGGCTTCCGGATCGCTGTTTTTT.

There are a few counts of this clone. The rearrangement joins TRBV2 to TRBJ1-5; 7 nucleotides agree with TRBD1. J lost 4 bases, V lost 6 bases, and 12 bases had no gene match. The germline CDR1 and CDR2 sequences are SNHLY and FYNNEI. The CDR3 sequence is 16 residues long. Written as DNA, the CDR3 is TGTGCCAGCAGGGTTGACAGGGTCTTAAGTAATCAGCCCCAGCATTTT. Amino acid sequence: CASRVDRVLSNQPQHF. Drawing the rest from reference TRBV2 and TRBJ1-5, the complete variable domain is EPEVTQTPSHQVTQMGQEVILRCVPISNHLYFYWYRQILGQKVEFLVSFYNNEISEKSEIFDDQFSVERPDGSNFTLKIRSTKLEDSAMYFCASRVDRVLSNQPQHFGDGTRLSIL.

The chain links TRBV5-1 to TRBJ1-1; D remains ambiguous. The germline gives CDR1 SGHRS, CDR2 YFSETQ. The CDR3 is 17 amino acids. The V and J ends lost 2 bases and 0 bases respectively, with 17 bases between them. The CDR3 sequence: CASSLFPPSHMNTEAFF. CDR3 nucleotides: TGCGCCAGCAGCTTATTTCCCCCGTCCCACATGAACACTGAAGCTTTCTTT.

The rearrangement uses TRBV7-6 and TRBJ1-6; D is undetermined. The germline gives CDR1 SGHVS, CDR2 FNYEAQ. The CDR3 runs to 15 residues. V lost 4 bases and J 3 bases, leaving 10 bases between the germline ends. This CDR3 reads CASSSATGYNSPLHF. The CDR3 coding sequence is TGTGCCAGCAGCTCCGCCACGGGCTATAATTCACCCCTCCACTTT.

This chain connects TRBV14 to TRBJ1-1; D uncertain. CDR1 and CDR2 (germline): SGHDN, FVKESK. Trimming shortened V by 0 bases and J by 3 bases, and 14 bases separated the two germline ends. This CDR3 contains 16 residues. This CDR3 is CASSQDFSNIHTEAFF. As DNA, the CDR3 is TGTGCCAGCAGCCAAGATTTTTCCAACATTCACACTGAAGCTTTCTTT.

The chain couples TRBV7-2 to TRBJ2-1, with D possibly TRBD1 on 6 matching bases. Trimming shortened V by 3 bases and J by 7 bases, and 10 bases separated the two germline ends. The CDR3 length is 13 residues. CDR1 is SGHTA and CDR2 is FQGNSA in the germline V gene. CDR3 amino acids: CASSLLRGNEQFF. In DNA, the CDR3 is TGTGCCAGCAGCTTGCTTAGGGGGAATGAGCAGTTCTTC.

The CDR3 DNA follows: TGCGCCAGCAGCCAAGATTCCGGCAGGGCGGCGACTGGCTACACCTTC. Its translation is CASSQDSGRAATGYTF. The chain joins TRBV4-3 to TRBJ1-2, with D possibly TRBD1 on 5 matching bases. Germline-derived CDR1 and CDR2 are LGHNA and YSLEER. Trimming stripped 0 bases from V and 7 bases from J, with 18 bases between. The CDR3 is 16 amino acids.

V and J are TRBV19 and TRBJ1-1, with D hard to call. CDR1 and CDR2 from the germline V gene are LNHDA and SQIVND (reference sequence). Trimming removed 3 bases at V and 6 bases at J, with 17 bases between. The CDR3 length is 15 residues. In DNA, the CDR3 is TGTGCCAGTAGTATGATGGCTCGGGGAAGGCCTGAAGCTTTCTTT. Encoded protein: CASSMMARGRPEAFF.